These 7 T cell receptor beta chains originate from one sample sequenced in a study of identical twins (dated by TCRdb to 2016 to 2018). Receptor libraries were prepared by 5' RACE. TCRdb lists the instrument as Illumina HiSeq 2000. The raw public reads went through TCRdb reprocessing: fastp at Q25, MiXCR clone calling, in-frame beta chains kept. Here each entry gathers all rows of one CDR3 protein and keeps the most common genes and DNA. In all, the sample holds about 250,000 distinct CDR3 sequences, and 6.5% to 9% of those were seen once. Over 5% of the sample is in the top ten clones. These sequences were also reported in another study, on yellow fever vaccine responses in identical twins.

Sequencing was done on a sample of CD8+ T cells sorted from blood. Source of these receptors: a woman younger than 35 in good health.

This sequence joins TRBV7-9 and TRBJ2-1; 7 bases fit TRBD2. J gave up 0 bases and V 2 bases, and 1 base lay outside the gene matches. Looked up from germline, CDR1 is SEHNR and CDR2 is FQNEAQ (reference sequence). The CDR3 runs to 15 residues. The CDR3 loop is CASSLLADSYNEQFF. The CDR3 nucleotides read TGTGCCAGCAGCTTACTAGCGGACTCCTACAATGAGCAGTTCTTC.

This clonotype was counted at least ten times. The rearrangement uses TRBV29-1 and TRBJ2-2; the D is unclear. The CDR3 has 13 residues. Trimming took 8 bases from V and 3 from J, leaving 13 bases between them. Germline CDR1 SQVTM, CDR2 ANQGSEA. For the CDR3, the DNA is TGCAGCACTCGTACCGACTACACCGGGGAGCTGTTTTTT. Translating gives CSTRTDYTGELFF.

This clonotype occurred a few times. V usage is TRBV2 and J usage is TRBJ2-1; possibly TRBD2 for D (5 bases). The CDR3 has 12 residues. Germline V gives CDR1 SNHLY, CDR2 FYNNEI. The V and J ends lost 6 bases and 8 bases respectively, with 11 bases between them. CDR3 sequence reads: CASRGTRDEQFF. DNA for the CDR3: TGTGCCAGCAGAGGTACGCGGGATGAGCAGTTCTTC.

This clonotype has a count of ten or more. The CDR3 region is CASNHPETGDHEQFF. The CDR3 DNA follows: TGTGCCAGCAACCACCCCGAGACAGGGGACCATGAGCAGTTCTTC. The chain recombines TRBV6-1 with TRBJ2-1, with 8 nucleotides matching TRBD1. The V and J ends lost 7 bases and 8 bases, in that order; junction bases with no gene match: 13. Germline CDR1 MNHNS, CDR2 SASEGT. The CDR3 contains 15 residues.

This clonotype was seen at least ten times. The chain carries TRBV12-3 or TRBV12-4 and TRBJ1-1; D is possibly TRBD1 (6 bases). V was cut by 6 bases and J by 5 bases, with 10 bases left in between. The CDR3 covers 12 residues. The CDR3 sequence is CASSKGGTEAFF. CDR3 sequence (DNA): TGTGCCAGCAGCAAGGGGGGGACTGAAGCTTTCTTT.

In this sample, this clonotype turned up many times. V usage is TRBV5-6 and J usage is TRBJ2-1; D is undetermined. The V gene's germline CDR1 is SGHDT and CDR2 YYEEEE. V lost 3 bases and J 5 bases, leaving 3 bases between the germline ends. This CDR3 is 11 amino acids long. The CDR3 DNA reads as TGTGCCAGCAGCTGGAACAATGAGCAGTTCTTC. This encodes CASSWNNEQFF. The whole variable domain, remainder taken from reference TRBV5-6 and TRBJ2-1, is DAGVTQSPTHLIKTRGQQVTLRCSPKSGHDTVSWYQQALGQGPQFIFQYYEEEERQRGNFPDRFSGHQFPNYSSELNVNALLLGDSALYLCASSWNNEQFFGPGTRLTVL.

This clonotype was counted ten times or more. This chain links TRBV24-1 with TRBJ2-1; D is perhaps TRBD1 (5 bases). The germline CDR1 and CDR2 sequences are KGHDR and SFDVKD. The CDR3 is 14 amino acids. V dropped 5 bases and J dropped 5 bases, with 12 bases sitting between them. The CDR3 sequence: CATSAAGNHNEQFF. The CDR3 bases are TGTGCCACCAGTGCGGCAGGGAACCACAATGAGCAGTTCTTC.